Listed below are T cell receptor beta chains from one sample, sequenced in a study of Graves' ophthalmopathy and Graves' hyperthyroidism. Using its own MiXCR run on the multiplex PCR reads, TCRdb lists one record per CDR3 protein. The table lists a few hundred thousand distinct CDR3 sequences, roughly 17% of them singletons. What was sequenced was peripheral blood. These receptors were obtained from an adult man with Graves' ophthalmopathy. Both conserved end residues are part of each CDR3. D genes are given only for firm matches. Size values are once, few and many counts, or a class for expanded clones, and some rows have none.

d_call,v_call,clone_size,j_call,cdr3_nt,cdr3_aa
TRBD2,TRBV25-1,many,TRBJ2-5,TGTGCCAGCAGTGAATCGGCCCCGGGACTAGCGGGAAAGACCCAGTACTTC,CASSESAPGLAGKTQYF
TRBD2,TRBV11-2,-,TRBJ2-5,TGTGCCAGCAGCTTATTGGGGGGGGTGGCAGAGACCCAGTACTTC,CASSLLGGVAETQYF
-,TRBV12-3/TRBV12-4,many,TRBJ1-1,TGTGCCAGCAGCCCGGGCTCAGGGAACACTGAAGCTTTCTTT,CASSPGSGNTEAFF
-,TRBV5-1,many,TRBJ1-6,TGCGCCAGCAGTAGATCTGGACGGGAGAATTCACCCCTCCACTTT,CASSRSGRENSPLHF
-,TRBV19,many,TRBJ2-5,TGTGCCAGTAGTATGCGGCAGCAAGAGACCCAGTACTTC,CASSMRQQETQYF
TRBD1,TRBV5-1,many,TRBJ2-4,TGCGCCAGCAGCCTGTCGGACAGGGGATCAAACATTCAGTACTTC,CASSLSDRGSNIQYF
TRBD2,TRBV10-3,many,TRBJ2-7,TGTGCCATCAAGGGACTAGATTTCTACGAGCAGTACTTC,CAIKGLDFYEQYF
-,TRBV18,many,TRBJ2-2,TGTGCCAGCTCACCGCAGGCAGCCCATCGCATCGGGGAGCTGTTTTTT,CASSPQAAHRIGELFF
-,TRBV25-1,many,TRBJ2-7,TGTGCCAGCAGTGATCCTCAACCGACAGGAGAGCAGTACTTC,CASSDPQPTGEQYF
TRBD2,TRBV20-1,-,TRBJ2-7,TGCAGTGCTAGGTCTGGGACTAGCGGCTCCTACGAGCAGTACTTC,CSARSGTSGSYEQYF
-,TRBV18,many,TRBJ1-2,TGTGCCAGCTCAGAGGCCTTACACTATGGCTACACCTTC,CASSEALHYGYTF
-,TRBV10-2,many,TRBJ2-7,TGCGCCAGCAGTGAGTCGCGAGGGGGGGGAGATGAGCAGTACTTC,CASSESRGGGDEQYF
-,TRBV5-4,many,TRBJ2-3,TGTGCCAGCAGCCCCCTTGGGTTGGGGGGTACGCAGTATTTT,CASSPLGLGGTQYF
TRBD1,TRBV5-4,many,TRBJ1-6,TGTGCCAGCAGCTCGGCCGGACAGGGGGCGATTTCACCCCTCCACTTT,CASSSAGQGAISPLHF
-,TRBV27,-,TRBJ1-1,TGTGCCAGCCTTCTTCGACAGCAAAGTCTGACTGAAGCTTTCTTT,CASLLRQQSLTEAFF
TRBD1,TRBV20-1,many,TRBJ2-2,TGCAGTGCTAGACGGGACAGGAACACCGGGGAGCTGTTTTTT,CSARRDRNTGELFF
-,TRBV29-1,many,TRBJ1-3,TGCAGCGTTGAATGGCAGAACTCTGGAAACACCATATATTTT,CSVEWQNSGNTIYF
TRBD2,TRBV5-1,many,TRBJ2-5,TGCGCCAGCAGGAGCGGGGGGATTCAAGAGACCCAGTACTTC,CASRSGGIQETQYF
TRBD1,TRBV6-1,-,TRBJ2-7,TGTGCCAGCAGTGAAATGGGGACAGTTCCCTACGAGCAGTACTTC,CASSEMGTVPYEQYF
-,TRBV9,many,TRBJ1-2,TGTGCCAGCAGTCATCCAGCGAGACAGGAGACATACTATGGCTACACCTTC,CASSHPARQETYYGYTF
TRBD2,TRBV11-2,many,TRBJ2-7,TGTGCCAGCAGCTTAGAGGAGCGGGGGGACTACGAGCAGTACTTC,CASSLEERGDYEQYF
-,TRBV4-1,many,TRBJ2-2,TGCGCCAGCAGCCAAGATCAATACGGGGTCGCCGGGGAGCTGTTTTTT,CASSQDQYGVAGELFF
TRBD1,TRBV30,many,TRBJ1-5,TGTGCCTGGAGTGGACAGGGGTTAAGCCAGCCCCAGCATTTT,CAWSGQGLSQPQHF
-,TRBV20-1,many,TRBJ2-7,TGCAGTGCTAGAGGTACAGCCTCTGGTTCCTACGAGCAGTACTTC,CSARGTASGSYEQYF
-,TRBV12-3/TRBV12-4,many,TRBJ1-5,TGTGCCAGCAGGTGGACAGTCAATCAGCCCCAGCATTTT,CASRWTVNQPQHF
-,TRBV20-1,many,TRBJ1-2,TGCAGTGCTAGAGCGGGGGGGCGGACGGGCTACACCTTC,CSARAGGRTGYTF
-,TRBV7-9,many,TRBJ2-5,TGTGCCAGCAGCACGCTGGTCGGGACGGATGAGACCCAGTACTTC,CASSTLVGTDETQYF
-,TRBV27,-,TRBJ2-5,TGTGCCAGCAGTTTATTAGGGGGTTTCCAAGAGACACAGTACTTC,CASSLLGGFQETQYF
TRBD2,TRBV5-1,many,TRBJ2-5,TGCGCCAGCAGCTTTAGCGGGAGTCTGGAGACCCAGTACTTC,CASSFSGSLETQYF
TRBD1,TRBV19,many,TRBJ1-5,TGTGCCAGTAGTATCGGACAGGCCCTGGGGCAGCCCCAGCATTTT,CASSIGQALGQPQHF
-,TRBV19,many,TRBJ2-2,TGTGCCAGTAGTATAGCCCCCGTCACCACCGGGGAGCTGTTTTTT,CASSIAPVTTGELFF
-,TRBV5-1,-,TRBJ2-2,TGCGCCAGCAGCTTGGGGGAGTCCGGGGAGCTGTTTTTT,CASSLGESGELFF
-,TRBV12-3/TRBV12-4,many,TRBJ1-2,TGTGCCAGCAGTTTAAGCCCCGGGTGGGATGGCTACACCTTC,CASSLSPGWDGYTF
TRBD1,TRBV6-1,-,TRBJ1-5,TGTGCCACCACCACAGGGGCTATCAATCAGCCCCAGCATTTT,CATTTGAINQPQHF
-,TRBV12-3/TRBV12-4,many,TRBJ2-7,TGTGCCAGCAGTATACGGGACACCTCCTACGAGCAGTACTTC,CASSIRDTSYEQYF
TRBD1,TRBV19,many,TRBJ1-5,TGTGCCAGTAGTCAAGGGACAGGGGATCAGCCCCAGCATTTT,CASSQGTGDQPQHF
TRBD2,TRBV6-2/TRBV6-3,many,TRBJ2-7,TGTGCCAGCAGTTACTTTAGCGGGAACTACGAGCAGTACTTC,CASSYFSGNYEQYF
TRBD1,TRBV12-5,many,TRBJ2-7,TGTGCTAGTGGTTTGGTACGCGACAGGGAAAGTCCCAGCGAGGCCTACGAGCAGTACTTC,CASGLVRDRESPSEAYEQYF
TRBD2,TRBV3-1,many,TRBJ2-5,TGTGCCAGCAGTCCGAACCAACTAGGAGCGGGAAAAGAGACCCAGTACTTC,CASSPNQLGAGKETQYF
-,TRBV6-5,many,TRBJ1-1,TGTGCCAGCAGTTACTCGATACAGGGTGACACTGAAGCTTTCTTT,CASSYSIQGDTEAFF
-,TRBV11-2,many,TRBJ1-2,TGTGCCAGCAGCTTGGCTGGGCCTGGCTACACCTTC,CASSLAGPGYTF
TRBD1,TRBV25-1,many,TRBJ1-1,TGTGCCAGCAGTCCACCTGGACAGGGGGCGGATTTGACTGAAGCTTTCTTT,CASSPPGQGADLTEAFF
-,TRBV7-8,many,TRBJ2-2,TGTGCCAGCAGCGCCACCCACGCGCGGCCGAGAACCGGGGAGCTGTTTTTT,CASSATHARPRTGELFF
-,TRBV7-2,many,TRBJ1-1,TGTGCCAGCAGCTTTACAGGGCCCACTGAAGCTTTCTTT,CASSFTGPTEAFF
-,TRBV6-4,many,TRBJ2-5,TGTGCCAGCATTCCCGACATCGCGGGCCTTCAAGAGACCCAGTACTTC,CASIPDIAGLQETQYF
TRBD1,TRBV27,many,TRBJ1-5,TGTGCCAGCAGCCGAACTACAGGGGGCCGGCAGCCCCAGCATTTT,CASSRTTGGRQPQHF
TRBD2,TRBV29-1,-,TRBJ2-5,TGCAGCGTTGAAATTGTAGCGGGAGAGACCCAGTACTTC,CSVEIVAGETQYF
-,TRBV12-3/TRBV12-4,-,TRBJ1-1,TGTGCCAGCAGTTTTGCGGGGGCAAACACTGAAGCTTTCTTT,CASSFAGANTEAFF
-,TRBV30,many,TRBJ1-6,TGTGCCTGTACGCGGAGCCGCAATTCACCCCTCCACTTT,CACTRSRNSPLHF
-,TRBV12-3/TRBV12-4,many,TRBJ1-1,TGTGCCAGCAGTTTCCAGGGAGGCGAAACTGAAGCTTTCTTT,CASSFQGGETEAFF
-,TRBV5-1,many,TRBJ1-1,TGCGCCAGCAGCGAAACCGGGACATCAGGAACTGAAGCTTTCTTT,CASSETGTSGTEAFF
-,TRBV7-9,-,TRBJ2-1,TGTGCCAGCATCTTAGAGTTGGACGAGCAGTTCTTC,CASILELDEQFF